This is a list of T cell receptor beta chains from one sample in a study of type 1 and type 2 diabetes patients. MiXCR was run by TCRdb on the multiplex PCR reads, yielding one entry per CDR3 protein. Of approximately 260,000 distinct CDR3 sequences in the sample, 40% to 50% were seen once. The sequencing input was peripheral blood mononuclear cells (PBMCs). Every receptor here comes from a young man with type 2 diabetes. Each CDR3 is given with its conserved first and last residue. A D gene is named only where the DNA matches it firmly. Not all rows give a size; the values are once, few, many and, for expanded clones, a class.

-	TRBJ2-7	-	TRBV20-1	CSAELNAAGSYEQYF	TGCAGTGCCGAACTAAATGCCGCAGGGAGCTACGAGCAGTACTTC
-	TRBJ2-3	-	TRBV24-1	CATSDPKVAPSPDTQYF	TGTGCCACCAGTGATCCCAAGGTAGCGCCCTCCCCAGATACGCAGTATTTT
once	TRBJ2-1	TRBD1	TRBV7-9	CASSPTGGASSTYNEQFF	TGTGCCAGCAGCCCGACAGGGGGCGCATCCTCTACCTACAATGAGCAGTTCTTC
-	TRBJ2-7	-	TRBV3-1	CASSPFQDEQYF	TGTGCCAGCAGCCCATTTCAGGACGAGCAGTACTTC
-	TRBJ1-2	-	TRBV6-5	CASSYHNLRVGYGYTF	TGTGCCAGCAGTTACCACAACCTTAGGGTTGGCTATGGCTACACCTTC
-	TRBJ2-5	-	TRBV20-1	CSASTDFQETQYF	TGCAGTGCTAGTACGGACTTCCAAGAGACCCAGTACTTC
once	TRBJ1-4	-	TRBV7-9	CASSLDGGEKLFF	TGTGCCAGCAGCTTAGACGGCGGGGAAAAACTGTTTTTT
-	TRBJ2-5	-	TRBV6-5	CASRGNRETQYF	TGTGCCAGCAGGGGGAACAGAGAGACCCAGTACTTC
-	TRBJ1-4	-	TRBV4-2	CASSPTAGETNEKLFF	TGTGCCAGCAGCCCCACCGCGGGGGAGACTAATGAAAAACTGTTTTTT
-	TRBJ2-1	TRBD2	TRBV10-1	CASNYTSGGNEQFF	TGCGCCAGCAACTACACTAGCGGGGGCAATGAGCAGTTCTTC
many	TRBJ1-2	-	TRBV25-1	CASSEIHGYTF	TGTGCCAGCAGTGAGATACATGGCTACACCTTC
many	TRBJ2-1	-	TRBV15	CATSRDSPRANEQFF	TGTGCCACCAGCAGAGATTCCCCTAGGGCCAATGAGCAGTTCTTC
-	TRBJ2-7	-	TRBV20-1	CSARTHLYEQYF	TGCAGTGCTAGGACTCATCTCTACGAGCAGTACTTC
-	TRBJ1-1	-	TRBV20-1	CSASGHINTEAFF	TGCAGTGCATCGGGACACATAAACACTGAAGCTTTCTTT
-	TRBJ2-2	TRBD1	TRBV7-2	CASSTQTGAGELFF	TGTGCCAGCAGCACTCAAACAGGGGCCGGGGAGCTGTTTTTT
few	TRBJ1-4	-	TRBV10-3	CAISGTDPWEKLFF	TGTGCCATCAGTGGGACAGACCCCTGGGAAAAACTGTTTTTT
-	TRBJ2-7	TRBD2	TRBV10-1	CASSPASGSSYEQYF	TGCGCCAGCAGTCCGGCTAGCGGGAGCTCCTACGAGCAGTACTTC
-	TRBJ2-1	-	TRBV30	CAWSVQGNEQFF	TGTGCCTGGAGTGTACAAGGGAATGAGCAGTTCTTC
-	TRBJ1-1	-	TRBV4-2	CASGPTENTEAFF	TGTGCCAGCGGTCCTACAGAGAACACTGAAGCTTTCTTT
once	TRBJ2-5	-	TRBV9	CASSVDYRSETQYF	TGTGCCAGCAGCGTAGATTACAGGTCGGAGACCCAGTACTTC
-	TRBJ1-5	-	TRBV19	CASSIKEYSNQPQHF	TGTGCCAGTAGTATCAAGGAGTATAGCAATCAGCCCCAGCATTTT
few	TRBJ1-1	TRBD1	TRBV19	CASFDRDTEAFF	TGTGCCAGTTTTGACAGGGACACTGAAGCTTTCTTT
few	TRBJ1-5	-	TRBV19	CASSLWNQPQHF	TGTGCCAGTAGTCTCTGGAATCAGCCCCAGCATTTT
-	TRBJ2-1	-	TRBV5-1	CASSFDSNSYNEQFF	TGCGCCAGCAGCTTCGACTCTAACTCCTACAATGAGCAGTTCTTC
-	TRBJ1-6	TRBD1	TRBV6-1	CASSSPTGENSPLHF	TGTGCCAGCAGCTCGCCGACAGGGGAAAATTCACCCCTCCACTTT
few	TRBJ1-1	-	TRBV7-9	CASSDDRNTEAFF	TGTGCCAGCAGTGACGACAGGAACACTGAAGCTTTCTTT
many	TRBJ2-7	-	TRBV2	CASSEVPSSYEQYF	TGTGCCAGCAGTGAAGTACCGAGTTCCTACGAGCAGTACTTC
once	TRBJ2-1	TRBD1	TRBV10-3	CAISAGTGDEQFF	TGTGCCATCAGTGCGGGGACAGGGGATGAGCAGTTCTTC
-	TRBJ2-5	TRBD2	TRBV7-9	CASSPRRLAGETQYF	TGTGCCAGCAGTCCCCGGCGCCTAGCGGGAGAGACCCAGTACTTC
-	TRBJ2-6	-	TRBV25-1	CAISELTSSSGANVLTF	TGTGCCATCAGTGAGTTGACAAGCAGCTCTGGGGCCAACGTCCTGACTTTC
-	TRBJ1-2	-	TRBV20-1	CSAQTQVSYGYTF	TGCAGTGCTCAGACTCAGGTATCCTATGGCTACACCTTC